Detailed here is one TCR beta chain. V lost 3 bases and J lost 3; bases outside the gene matches: 3. Germline V lookup: CDR1 SGHNT, CDR2 YENEEA. This CDR3 spans 15 amino acids. In the authors' workflow: Nucleated cell number was recorded as an estimate derived from reference gene primer amplification. Here immunoSEQ multiplex PCR was the method, and the copy in TCRdb shows in-frame clones only, minus some. That table furnishes V, J and clone size, whereas the DNA furnished D and trimming. The profile shows approximately 72,000 clones, around nine tenths of them singletons. The record originates from a study of blood T cell repertoires in COVID-19. Study-level information: Acute and convalescent COVID-19 specimens originated in the United States, Italy and Spain.

The chain carries TRBV11-3 and TRBJ2-2; TRBD2 matches 8 bases. The sample comprised peripheral blood. The source of this sequence is a woman aged 60-70 years with acute or convalescent COVID-19. The CDR3 loop reads CASSFGTRDTGELFF. The DNA for the CDR3 is TGTGCCAGCAGCTTCGGGACTAGGGACACCGGGGAGCTGTTTTTT.